The clone carrying this T cell receptor beta chain was observed at least ten times. CAS ≥3, NOSPECS ≥4, moderate-to-severe activity and duration under 3 months marked donors with ophthalmopathy. In this cohort, patients with other autoimmune diseases, uncontrolled infections, pregnancy or lactation were excluded. Diagnoses were established from clinical symptoms, serum thyroxine, TRAb, thyroid ultrasound and orbital computed tomography. Germline V gene sequence: CDR1 DFQATT, CDR2 SNEGSKA (reference sequence). V dropped 7 bases and J dropped 2 bases, with 14 bases sitting between them. The CDR3 is made up of 13 amino acids. Amplified TCR beta CDR3 regions were obtained using RNA transcripts as template. The library came from an HTBI-primed first-round RT-PCR and a second-round multiplex PCR. TCRdb recomputed calls from the multiplex PCR reads with MiXCR, one row per CDR3 protein. This table has 200,000 to 250,000 distinct CDR3 sequences, 20% to 25% appearing once.

The source of the sample is a study of Graves' ophthalmopathy and Graves' hyperthyroidism. The sequencing sample was made of peripheral blood. This sequence was found in a woman aged 45 to 65 with Graves' ophthalmopathy. V and J are TRBV20-1 and TRBJ2-5; no definite D call. The CDR3 is CSVRNSIQETQYF. CDR3 DNA: TGCAGTGTTCGTAATTCTATACAAGAGACCCAGTACTTC.